The present TCR beta chain was sequenced within a study of T cell responses to AZD1222 COVID-19 vaccine. Study outcomes and limitations: Unmutated regions of variants are reportedly targeted by nearly half of spike-specific TCRs. Donors in the cohort were predominantly white British and more often female, and clonal diversity was possibly underestimated. Among those given AZD1222, only 6 or 7 were seropositive at baseline.

This table comes from immunoSEQ multiplex PCR, and its TCRdb copy is limited to in-frame clones, with some not included. The top ten hold approximately 0.52% of the sample, which has 240,000 or so clones, just over 90% seen once. Trimming cost V 0 bases and J 10 bases, with 11 bases left between them. In germline, CDR1 is SGHRS, CDR2 YFSETQ. The CDR3 sequence is 12 residues long. With regard to this clone: The antigen is unknown.

The sequence came from an adult in good health. The chain couples TRBV5-1 to TRBJ2-7, with D possibly matching TRBD2 (5 bases). The sequencing used peripheral blood, collected on day 0 of AZD1222 vaccination. CDR3 sequence (DNA): TGCGCCAGCAGCTTGGTCGAGGGATCTCAGTACTTC. This encodes CASSLVEGSQYF.